A selection of T cell receptor beta chains follows, all from one sample in a study of T cell responses to AZD1222 COVID-19 vaccine. Clones were sequenced by immunoSEQ multiplex PCR, and TCRdb holds only the in-frame ones, with some missing. This sample has about 83,000 clones, with around 89% found just once. Material: peripheral blood, obtained on day 0 of AZD1222 vaccination. These receptors originate from an adult in good health. CDR3s include the opening cysteine and the closing phenylalanine or tryptophan. D genes are given only for firm matches. Rows give clone size only sometimes, using once, few, many, or a class for an expanded clone.

few TRBJ2-7 TRBV6-6 TRBD2 TGTGCCAGCAGTCCTAGCGGGAGGGCCTACGAGCAGTACTTC CASSPSGRAYEQYF
NA TRBJ1-2 TRBV29-1 NA TGCAGCGTTGAAACGGGGGAGCCTAACTATGGCTACACCTTC CSVETGEPNYGYTF
few TRBJ2-3 TRBV2 TRBD1 TGTGCCAGCAACCTACCAGGGGGCGAAACAGATACGCAGTATTTT CASNLPGGETDTQYF
NA TRBJ2-7 TRBV23-1 TRBD1 TGCGCCAGCAGTCAACCGACCGACAGGGGGCGTTTAACCTACGAGCAGTACTTC CASSQPTDRGRLTYEQYF
NA TRBJ1-2 TRBV2 TRBD1 TGTGCCATTAGGACAGGGATCTTGTATGGCTACACCTTC CAIRTGILYGYTF
NA TRBJ2-1 TRBV5-1 TRBD2 TGCGCCAGCAGCCCAGGACTAGCGGGGCCGTACAATGAGCAGTTCTTC CASSPGLAGPYNEQFF
NA TRBJ2-7 TRBV6-6 TRBD2 TGTGCCAGCAGCCTTAGCGGGACTAAGTACTTC CASSLSGTKYF
NA TRBJ1-2 TRBV28 NA TGTGCCAGCAGTTTCTATGGCTACACCTTC CASSFYGYTF
NA TRBJ1-4 TRBV5-5 NA TGTGCCAGCAAGGAGGGGGTAGGGGAAAAACTGTTTTTT CASKEGVGEKLFF
NA TRBJ2-1 TRBV6-5 NA TGTGCCAGCAGGCAGGGTAAGGATGAGCAGTTCTTC CASRQGKDEQFF
NA TRBJ1-5 TRBV7-9 TRBD1 TGTGCCAGCAGCTTAGGGACAGGGGGCAATCAGCCCCAGCATTTT CASSLGTGGNQPQHF
NA TRBJ1-2 TRBV10-3 NA TGTGCCATCAGCATACAGGGCTATGGCTACACCTTC CAISIQGYGYTF
once TRBJ1-1 TRBV6-5 TRBD1 TGTGCCAGCAGTTACTCAGGGGGCGCCGATCTTGAAGCTTTCTTT CASSYSGGADLEAFF
NA TRBJ1-2 TRBV10-2 NA TGCGCCAGCAGTGAGTCGGTAGGGGCAGCATATGGCTACACCTTC CASSESVGAAYGYTF
NA TRBJ2-2 TRBV27 NA TGTGCCAGCCTATCCGGGCCGGGGGCTGCCGGGGAGCTGTTTTTT CASLSGPGAAGELFF
NA TRBJ2-7 TRBV2 NA TGTGCCAGCAACCGACAACTCTACGAGCAGTACTTC CASNRQLYEQYF
NA TRBJ2-1 TRBV24-1 NA TGTGCCACCAGAGACTCTGACAATGAGCAGTTCTTC CATRDSDNEQFF
NA TRBJ1-1 TRBV28 NA TGTGCCAGCAGTTTAGGGGGGGGTCAAGGGTTAAACACTGAAGCTTTCTTT CASSLGGGQGLNTEAFF
NA TRBJ1-4 TRBV11-2 NA TGTGCCAGCAGCTTCCAATTTCAAGATGAAAAACTGTTTTTT CASSFQFQDEKLFF
NA TRBJ1-4 TRBV28 NA TGTGCCAGCAGTTTATTCCCGCCGGCAGCTAATGAAAAACTGTTTTTT CASSLFPPAANEKLFF
NA TRBJ2-3 TRBV9 NA TGTGCCAGCAGCGTAGTTGCCACAGATACGCAGTATTTT CASSVVATDTQYF